The entry below describes one T cell receptor (beta chain). Its antigen remains unknown. Unique molecular identifiers were built into the TCR beta cDNA libraries. Out of roughly 0.95 to 10 million T cells, a few hundred thousand cDNA molecules were generated. TCRdb redid the calling of the PCR reads with MiXCR, one entry per CDR3 protein. Of a few hundred thousand distinct CDR3 sequences in the sample, roughly 36% were seen once. After removal of 6 bases from V and 0 bases from J, the junction contained 10 bases not matched to a gene. The CDR3 has 17 amino acids. The source of the sample is a study of post-analysis software for immune sequencing data. Across the study: Several disease courses (relapsing-remitting, secondary progressive and progressive-relapsing) of multiple sclerosis were included. The study, taken as a whole, reports: Samples sharing a preparation batch grouped tightly together when assessed by F measure. Included in a set of four or five TRBV segments more frequent in patients than controls were TRBV5-6, TRBV5-1 and TRBV20-1. Controls significantly exceeded multiple sclerosis patients in normalized Chao1 diversity.

The chain uses TRBV12-3 or TRBV12-4 and TRBJ2-3; 9 nucleotides agree with TRBD2. The sequence came from a girl between 5 and 17 years old with multiple sclerosis. The source material was blood. The CDR3 sequence is CASSQERLAVSTDTQYF. The CDR3 DNA reads as TGTGCCAGCAGCCAGGAACGACTAGCGGTCAGCACAGATACGCAGTATTTT.